This entry is about one T cell receptor beta chain. Source study methods: For nucleated cells, counts were estimated from reference gene primer amplification. The repertoire was sequenced with immunoSEQ multiplex PCR; TCRdb's copy has only in-frame clones and lacks some. V, J and clone size derive from that table, while D and trimming were established from the DNA sequence. Here the sample spans roughly 210,000 clones, about 85% being singletons. The sample is drawn from a study of blood T cell repertoires in COVID-19. Sequenced material: peripheral blood. The clonotype was recovered from a man between 65 and 79 years old with acute or convalescent COVID-19.

This chain's CDR3 is CASSLKNGPSVTYEQYF. CDR3 nucleotide sequence: TGCGCCAGCAGCCTAAAGAATGGTCCTAGCGTGACCTACGAGCAGTACTTC. The J gene is TRBJ2-7, the V gene TRBV4-1, with a tentative D call TRBD2 (6 bases). The CDR3 is made up of 17 amino acids. The germline V and J ends were trimmed by 4 bases and 2 bases, with 21 bases remaining between them. Germline values: CDR1 MGHRA, CDR2 YSYEKL.